This T cell receptor (beta chain) emerged from a study of blood T cell repertoires in COVID-19. About the research overall: COVID-19 samples collected from the United States, Italy and Spain covered acute and convalescent phases. PBMCs, B-cell-depleted T cells, or T cells were the source of the cDNA or gDNA that made up the material.

Authors' data handling: Reference gene primers were amplified, and this amplification served to estimate nucleated cell counts. Measured with immunoSEQ multiplex PCR; TCRdb has only the in-frame clones, and not every one. That table is the source of V, J and clone size, and D and trimming were worked out from the DNA. The profile shows roughly 60,000 clones, about 80% of them singletons. Per the germline V gene, CDR1 is MNHEY and CDR2 is SVGAGI. This CDR3 has 15 amino acids. V lost 7 bases to trimming and J lost 0 bases, with 13 bases between them. Source material: peripheral blood. This clonotype was sampled from a man aged 60-69 years with acute or convalescent COVID-19. The chain joins TRBV6-5 to TRBJ2-1, with D tentatively TRBD2 (5 bases). Here the CDR3 DNA reads TGTGCCAGCATCTTTCGGGGAACCTCCTACAATGAGCAGTTCTTC. This translates into CASIFRGTSYNEQFF.